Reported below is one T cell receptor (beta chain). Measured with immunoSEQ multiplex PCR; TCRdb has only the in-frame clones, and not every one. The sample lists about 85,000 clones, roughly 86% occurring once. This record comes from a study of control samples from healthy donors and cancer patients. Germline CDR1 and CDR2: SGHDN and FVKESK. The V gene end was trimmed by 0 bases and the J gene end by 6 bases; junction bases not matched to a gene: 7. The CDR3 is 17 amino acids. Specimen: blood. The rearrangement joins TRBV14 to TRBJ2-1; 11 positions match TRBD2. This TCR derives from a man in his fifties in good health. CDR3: CASSQDWLAGGPNEQFF. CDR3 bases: TGTGCCAGCAGCCAAGATTGGTTAGCGGGGGGGCCCAATGAGCAGTTCTTC.